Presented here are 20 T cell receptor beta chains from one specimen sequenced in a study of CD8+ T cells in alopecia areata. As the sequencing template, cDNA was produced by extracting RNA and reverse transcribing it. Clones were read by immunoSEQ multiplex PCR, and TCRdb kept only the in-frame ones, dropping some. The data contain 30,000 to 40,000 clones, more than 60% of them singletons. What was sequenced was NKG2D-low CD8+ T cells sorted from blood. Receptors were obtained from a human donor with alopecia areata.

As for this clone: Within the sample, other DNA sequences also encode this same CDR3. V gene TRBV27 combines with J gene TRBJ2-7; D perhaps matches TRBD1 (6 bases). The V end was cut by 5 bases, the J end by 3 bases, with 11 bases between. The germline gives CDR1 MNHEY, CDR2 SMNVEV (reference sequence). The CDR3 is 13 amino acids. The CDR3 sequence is CASSVGQLYEQYF. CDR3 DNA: TGTGCCAGCAGTGTAGGACAGCTCTACGAGCAGTACTTC.

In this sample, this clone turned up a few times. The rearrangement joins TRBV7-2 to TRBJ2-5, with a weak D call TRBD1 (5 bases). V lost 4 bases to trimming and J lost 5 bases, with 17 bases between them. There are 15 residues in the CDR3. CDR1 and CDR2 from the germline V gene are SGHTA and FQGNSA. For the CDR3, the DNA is TGTGCCAGCAGCTCAACAGGCCCACGCCCGGAGACCCAGTACTTC. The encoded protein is CASSSTGPRPETQYF.

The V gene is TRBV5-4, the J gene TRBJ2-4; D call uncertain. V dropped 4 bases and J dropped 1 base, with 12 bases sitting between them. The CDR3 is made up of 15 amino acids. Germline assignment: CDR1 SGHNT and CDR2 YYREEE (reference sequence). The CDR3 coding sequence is TGTGCCAGCAGCCTAGACGGACGGGCCAAAAACATTCAGTACTTC. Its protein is CASSLDGRAKNIQYF.

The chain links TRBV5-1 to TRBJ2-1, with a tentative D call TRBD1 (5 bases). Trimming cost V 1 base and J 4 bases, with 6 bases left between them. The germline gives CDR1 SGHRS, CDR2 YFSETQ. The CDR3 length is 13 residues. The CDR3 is CASSLTGYNEQFF. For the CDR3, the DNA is TGCGCCAGCAGCTTGACAGGATACAATGAGCAGTTCTTC. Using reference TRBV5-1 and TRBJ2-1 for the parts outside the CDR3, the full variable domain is KAGVTQTPRYLIKTRGQQVTLSCSPISGHRSVSWYQQTPGQGLQFLFEYFSETQRNKGNFPGRFSGRQFSNSRSEMNVSTLELGDSALYLCASSLTGYNEQFFGPGTRLTVL.

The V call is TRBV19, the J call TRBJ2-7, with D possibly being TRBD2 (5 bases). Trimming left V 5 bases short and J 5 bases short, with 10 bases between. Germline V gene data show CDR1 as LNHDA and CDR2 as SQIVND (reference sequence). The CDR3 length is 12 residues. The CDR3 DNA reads TGTGCCAGTAGTGAGGGTGTCCACGAGCAGTACTTC. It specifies CASSEGVHEQYF.

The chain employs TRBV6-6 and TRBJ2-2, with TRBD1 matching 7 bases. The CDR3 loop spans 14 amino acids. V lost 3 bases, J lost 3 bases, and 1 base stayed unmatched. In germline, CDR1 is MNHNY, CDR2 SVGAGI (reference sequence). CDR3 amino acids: CASSYGTDTGELFF. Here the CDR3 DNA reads TGTGCCAGCAGTTATGGGACAGACACCGGGGAGCTGTTTTTT.

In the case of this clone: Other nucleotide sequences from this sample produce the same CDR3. As DNA, the CDR3 is TGTGCCAGCAGTTTTGGGACGGGTACCTACGAGCAGTACTTC. Translation gives CASSFGTGTYEQYF. This chain connects TRBV27 to TRBJ2-7, with D possibly called TRBD1 or TRBD2 (5 bases each). This CDR3 is 14 amino acids long. V dropped 3 bases and J dropped 2 bases, with 11 bases sitting between them. The germline CDR1 and CDR2 sequences are MNHEY and SMNVEV (reference sequence).

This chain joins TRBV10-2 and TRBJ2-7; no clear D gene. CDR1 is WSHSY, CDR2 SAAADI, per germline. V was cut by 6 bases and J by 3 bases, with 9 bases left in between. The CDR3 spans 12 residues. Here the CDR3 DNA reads TGCGCCAGCAGGGAACAGAGCTACGAGCAGTACTTC. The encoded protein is CASREQSYEQYF.

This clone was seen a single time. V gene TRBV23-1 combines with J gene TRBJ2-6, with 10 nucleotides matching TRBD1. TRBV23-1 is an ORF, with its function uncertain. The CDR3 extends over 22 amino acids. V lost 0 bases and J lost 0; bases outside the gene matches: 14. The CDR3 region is CASSQSPGEGQGIISGANVLTF. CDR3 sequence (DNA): TGCGCCAGCAGTCAATCTCCTGGGGAGGGACAGGGGATAATCTCTGGGGCCAACGTCCTGACTTTC.

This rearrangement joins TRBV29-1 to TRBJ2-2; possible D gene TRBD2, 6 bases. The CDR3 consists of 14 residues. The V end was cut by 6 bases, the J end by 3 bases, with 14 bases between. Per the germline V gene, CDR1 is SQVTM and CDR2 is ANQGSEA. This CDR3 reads CSVSSEGDTGELFF. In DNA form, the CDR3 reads TGCAGCGTCTCTAGCGAAGGCGACACCGGGGAGCTGTTTTTT.

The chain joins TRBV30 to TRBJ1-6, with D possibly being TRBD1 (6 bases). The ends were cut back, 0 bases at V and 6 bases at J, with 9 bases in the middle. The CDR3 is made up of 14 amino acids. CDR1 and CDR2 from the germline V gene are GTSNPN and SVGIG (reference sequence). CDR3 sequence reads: CAWSVLQGNSPLHF. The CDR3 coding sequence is TGTGCCTGGAGTGTCTTACAGGGTAATTCACCCCTCCACTTT. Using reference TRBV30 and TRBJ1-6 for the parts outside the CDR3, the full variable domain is SQTIHQWPATLVQPVGSPLSLECTVEGTSNPNLYWYRQAAGRGLQLLFYSVGIGQISSEVPQNLSASRPQDRQFILSSKKLLLSDSGFYLCAWSVLQGNSPLHFGNGTRLTVT.

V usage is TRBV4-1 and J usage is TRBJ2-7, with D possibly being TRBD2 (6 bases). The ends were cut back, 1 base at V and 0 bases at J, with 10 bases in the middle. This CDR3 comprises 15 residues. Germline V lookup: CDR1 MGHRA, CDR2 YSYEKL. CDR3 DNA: TGCGCCAGCAGCCAAGGCGCGGGGATCTCCTACGAGCAGTACTTC. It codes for CASSQGAGISYEQYF.

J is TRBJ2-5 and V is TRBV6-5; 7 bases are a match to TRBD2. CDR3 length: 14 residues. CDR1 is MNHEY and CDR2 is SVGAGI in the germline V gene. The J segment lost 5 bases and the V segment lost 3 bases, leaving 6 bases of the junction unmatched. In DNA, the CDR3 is TGTGCCAGCAGTTATGTCTCCGGGGGGGAGACCCAGTACTTC. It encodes CASSYVSGGETQYF.

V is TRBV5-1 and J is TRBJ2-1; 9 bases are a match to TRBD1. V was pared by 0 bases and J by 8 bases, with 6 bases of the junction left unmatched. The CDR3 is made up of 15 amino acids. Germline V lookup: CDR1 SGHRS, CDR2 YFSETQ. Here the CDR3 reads CASSLAGTGFYEQFF. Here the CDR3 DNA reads TGCGCCAGCAGCTTGGCCGGGACAGGGTTTTATGAGCAGTTCTTC.

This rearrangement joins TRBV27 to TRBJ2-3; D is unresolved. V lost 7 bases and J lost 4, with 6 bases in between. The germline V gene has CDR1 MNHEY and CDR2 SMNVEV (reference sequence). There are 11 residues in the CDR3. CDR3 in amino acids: CASTLADTQYF. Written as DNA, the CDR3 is TGTGCCAGCACGCTTGCAGATACGCAGTATTTT.

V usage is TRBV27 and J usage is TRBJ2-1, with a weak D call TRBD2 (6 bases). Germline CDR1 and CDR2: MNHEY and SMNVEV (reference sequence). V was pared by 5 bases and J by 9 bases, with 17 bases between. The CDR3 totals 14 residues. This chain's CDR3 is CASSPGTSLLEQFF. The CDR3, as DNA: TGTGCCAGCAGTCCCGGGACTTCCCTCCTTGAGCAGTTCTTC.

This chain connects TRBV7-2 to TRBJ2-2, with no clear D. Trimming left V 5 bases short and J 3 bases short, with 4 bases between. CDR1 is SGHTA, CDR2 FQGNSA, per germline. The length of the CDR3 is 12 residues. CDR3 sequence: CASSRYTGELFF. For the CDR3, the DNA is TGTGCCAGCAGCCGATACACCGGGGAGCTGTTTTTT.

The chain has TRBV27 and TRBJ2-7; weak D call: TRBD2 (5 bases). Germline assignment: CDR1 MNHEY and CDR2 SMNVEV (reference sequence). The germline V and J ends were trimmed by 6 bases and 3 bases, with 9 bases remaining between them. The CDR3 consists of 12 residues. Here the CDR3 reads CASSRRGYEQYF. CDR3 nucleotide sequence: TGTGCCAGCAGCCGCCGGGGCTACGAGCAGTACTTC.

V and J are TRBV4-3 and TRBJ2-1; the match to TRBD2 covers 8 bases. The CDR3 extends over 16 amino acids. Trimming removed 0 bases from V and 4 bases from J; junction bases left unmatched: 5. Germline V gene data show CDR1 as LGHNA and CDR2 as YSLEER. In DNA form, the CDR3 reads TGCGCCAGCAGCCAAGATTCGGGGGGGGCGTACAATGAGCAGTTCTTC. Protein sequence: CASSQDSGGAYNEQFF.

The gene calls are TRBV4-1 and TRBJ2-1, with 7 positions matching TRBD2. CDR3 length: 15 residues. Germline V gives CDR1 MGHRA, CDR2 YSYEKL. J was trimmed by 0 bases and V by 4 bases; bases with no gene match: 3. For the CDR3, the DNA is TGCGCCAGCAGCCCCGGGACTACCTCCTACAATGAGCAGTTCTTC. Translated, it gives CASSPGTTSYNEQFF.